Following are 9 T cell receptor beta chains from one sample sequenced in a study of blood T cell repertoires in COVID-19. Assay: immunoSEQ multiplex PCR; the TCRdb copy retains only in-frame clones and omits some. Among about 110,000 clones listed, around 90% were seen once. The sequencing sample was made of peripheral blood. Receptor source: a human donor in a cohort sampled during active COVID-19.

The chain employs TRBV7-9 and TRBJ1-4; unclear D gene. CDR3 size: 14 residues. The V end was cut by 1 base, the J end by 7 bases, with 10 bases between. Germline CDR1 and CDR2: SEHNR and FQNEAQ (reference sequence). The CDR3 bases are TGTGCCAGCAGCTTAGACCCCTCCGGTGAAAAACTGTTTTTT. This sequence encodes CASSLDPSGEKLFF.

This chain joins TRBV3-1 (or the pseudogene TRBV3-2) and TRBJ2-7; 11 bases fit TRBD2. Germline CDR1 and CDR2: LGHDT and YNNKEL (reference sequence). V lost 3 bases to trimming and J lost 3 bases; unmatched junction nucleotides: 4. The CDR3 consists of 15 residues. The CDR3 DNA reads TGTGCCAGCAGCCAGGCGACTAGCGGGAACTACGAGCAGTACTTC. Its translation: CASSQATSGNYEQYF.

V gene TRBV9 combines with J gene TRBJ2-1; 10 bases are a match to TRBD2. V was pared by 5 bases and J by 8 bases, with 13 bases of the junction left unmatched. The CDR3 runs 16 residues. Germline assignment: CDR1 SGDLS and CDR2 YYNGEE. The CDR3 region is CASRLGPSGSQDEQFF. In DNA, the CDR3 is TGTGCCAGCAGGCTGGGACCTAGCGGGAGTCAGGATGAGCAGTTCTTC.

This rearrangement joins TRBV4-1 to TRBJ1-4, with D possibly being TRBD1 (5 bases). The CDR3 has 15 amino acids. Between the trimmed V and J ends, which lost 6 bases and 0 bases, there was a span of 11 bases. Germline CDR1 is MGHRA and CDR2 is YSYEKL. The CDR3, as DNA: TGCGCCAGCAGGGGGGGGGTCGCAACTAATGAAAAACTGTTTTTT. Protein sequence: CASRGGVATNEKLFF.

The chain recombines TRBV6-4 with TRBJ1-1, with D unresolved. This CDR3 contains 14 residues. The V gene's germline CDR1 is MRHNA and CDR2 SNTAGT. Trimming shortened V by 4 bases and J by 2 bases, and 11 bases separated the two germline ends. The CDR3 here is CASSASNLNTEAFF. The CDR3 region has the DNA TGTGCCAGCAGTGCCTCCAACCTAAACACTGAAGCTTTCTTT.

This chain joins TRBV4-1 and TRBJ2-2, with D possibly being TRBD2 (6 bases). Per germline, CDR1 MGHRA and CDR2 YSYEKL. This CDR3 spans 17 amino acids. V gave up 0 bases and J gave up 1 base, with 12 bases separating them. Written as DNA, the CDR3 is TGCGCCAGCAGCCAAGATCGGGGTAGCGGGAACACCGGGGAGCTGTTTTTT. Translating it yields CASSQDRGSGNTGELFF.

The rearrangement links TRBV30 to TRBJ2-1; tentative D call: TRBD2 (5 bases). This CDR3 has 12 amino acids. The germline CDR1 and CDR2 sequences are GTSNPN and SVGIG (reference sequence). V lost 1 base, J lost 7 bases, and 8 bases lay in between. Here the CDR3 DNA reads TGTGCCTGGAGTGGTCAGCGGAATGAGCAGTTCTTC. This encodes CAWSGQRNEQFF.

The chain couples TRBV10-3 to TRBJ2-1, with TRBD2 matching over 9 bases. The CDR3 length is 16 residues. The J segment lost 2 bases and the V segment lost 4 bases, leaving 6 bases of the junction unmatched. CDR1 is ENHRY, CDR2 SYGVKD, per germline. The CDR3 loop is CAISVESSGTYNEQFF. CDR3 coding DNA: TGTGCCATCAGTGTCGAGTCTAGCGGGACCTACAATGAGCAGTTCTTC.

V and J are TRBV3-1 (or the pseudogene TRBV3-2) and TRBJ2-1; 10 nucleotides match TRBD1. CDR3 size: 16 residues. The germline CDR1 and CDR2 sequences are LGHDT and YNNKEL (reference sequence). Trimming at V came to 3 bases and at J to 5 bases, leaving 7 bases not matched to a gene. CDR3 sequence reads: CASSHPDRGTHNEQFF. CDR3 in DNA: TGTGCCAGCAGCCACCCGGACAGGGGGACCCACAATGAGCAGTTCTTC.